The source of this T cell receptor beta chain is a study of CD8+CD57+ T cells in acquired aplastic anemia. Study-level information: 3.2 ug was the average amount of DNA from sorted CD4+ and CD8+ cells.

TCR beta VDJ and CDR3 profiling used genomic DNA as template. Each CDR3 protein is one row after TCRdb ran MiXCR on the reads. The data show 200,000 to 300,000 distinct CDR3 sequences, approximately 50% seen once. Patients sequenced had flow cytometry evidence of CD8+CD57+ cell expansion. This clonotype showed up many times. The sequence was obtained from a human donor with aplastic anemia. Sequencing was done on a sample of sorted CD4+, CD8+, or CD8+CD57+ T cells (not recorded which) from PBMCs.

In nucleotides, the CDR3 is TGTGCCATCAGTCGGGAGGACAAGAACAATGAGCAGTTCTTC. This encodes CAISREDKNNEQFF. This sequence joins TRBV10-3 and TRBJ2-1; TRBD2 agrees at 7 bases. V was pared by 5 bases and J by 5 bases, with 6 bases of the junction left unmatched. Germline V gene sequence: CDR1 ENHRY, CDR2 SYGVKD. The CDR3 spans 14 residues.